This is a list of T cell receptor beta chains from one sample in a study of PD-1 blockade in classical Hodgkin lymphoma. Sequencing used immunoSEQ multiplex PCR; TCRdb keeps in-frame clones, though not all of them. The table includes approximately 100,000 clones, roughly 92% detected once. The material sequenced was peripheral blood mononuclear cells (PBMCs), taken at baseline. These receptors all come from a human donor with classical Hodgkin lymphoma. Both conserved end residues are part of each CDR3. The D gene is left open where the match is weak. Rows give clone size only sometimes, using once, few, many, or a class for an expanded clone.

v_call	clone_size	j_call	d_call	cdr3_aa	cdr3_nt
TRBV10-2	.	TRBJ1-2	.	CASSEWQSGGYTF	TGCGCCAGCAGTGAGTGGCAGTCTGGTGGCTACACCTTC
TRBV6-1	.	TRBJ1-3	TRBD1	CASARGGVENTIYF	TGTGCCAGCGCCAGGGGGGGTGTTGAAAACACCATATATTTT
TRBV25-1	.	TRBJ1-4	.	CAPRVQGSRWKLFF	TGTGCCCCACGCGTACAGGGATCCCGGTGGAAACTGTTTTTT
TRBV30	.	TRBJ2-1	TRBD2	CAWRSGRAYNEQFF	TGTGCCTGGAGGAGCGGGAGGGCCTACAATGAGCAGTTCTTC
TRBV2	.	TRBJ1-6	.	CASSAVRTFNSPLHF	TGTGCCAGCAGTGCGGTTAGAACCTTCAATTCACCCCTCCACTTT
TRBV7-2	few	TRBJ1-5	TRBD1	CASSSDRVQPQHF	TGTGCCAGCAGCTCGGACAGGGTTCAGCCCCAGCATTTT
TRBV28	.	TRBJ2-7	.	CASRRDSLYEQYF	TGTGCCAGTAGACGGGACTCCCTCTACGAGCAGTACTTC
TRBV7-8	.	TRBJ2-7	.	CASSLFRVHEQYF	TGTGCCAGCAGCTTGTTCCGGGTCCACGAGCAGTACTTC
TRBV4-1	.	TRBJ2-1	TRBD2	CASSQDLSGRANEQFF	TGCGCCAGCAGCCAAGATTTGAGCGGGAGGGCCAATGAGCAGTTCTTC
TRBV5-4	.	TRBJ2-1	.	CASSLSPSSEQFF	TGTGCCAGCAGCTTGTCGCCCTCCAGCGAGCAGTTCTTC
TRBV30	.	TRBJ1-2	TRBD1	CAWNSAGGNYGYTF	TGTGCCTGGAACTCGGCAGGGGGCAACTATGGCTACACCTTC
TRBV28	once	TRBJ2-2	.	CASSLSLAPANTGELFF	TGTGCCAGCAGTCTGTCTCTAGCGCCCGCGAACACCGGGGAGCTGTTTTTT
TRBV28	.	TRBJ2-7	.	CASSLGYEQYF	TGTGCCAGCAGTCTGGGCTACGAGCAGTACTTC
TRBV7-9	.	TRBJ2-4	TRBD1	CASSTRQGYKNIQYF	TGTGCCAGCAGCACCCGACAGGGGTACAAAAACATTCAGTACTTC
TRBV6-5	.	TRBJ2-2	.	CASRTGPEAGELFF	TGTGCCAGCAGAACCGGGCCCGAGGCCGGGGAGCTGTTTTTT
TRBV28	.	TRBJ1-2	.	CASSRNYGYTF	TGTGCCAGCAGCCGTAACTATGGCTACACCTTC
TRBV5-1	.	TRBJ2-1	.	CASSRILPGSYNEQFF	TGCGCCAGCAGCCGGATTTTACCTGGCTCCTACAATGAGCAGTTCTTC
TRBV6-5	once	TRBJ2-7	.	CASSYSRTEQYF	TGTGCCAGCAGTTACTCGAGAACCGAGCAGTACTTC
TRBV7-3	.	TRBJ2-2	TRBD2	CASSPAGGSTGELFF	TGTGCCAGCAGTCCAGCGGGAGGGAGCACCGGGGAGCTGTTTTTT
TRBV29-1	.	TRBJ2-1	.	CSAGTSSYNEQFF	TGCAGCGCTGGGACCAGCTCCTACAATGAGCAGTTCTTC
TRBV6-5	.	TRBJ2-7	TRBD2	CASSSPLAGRVEQYF	TGTGCCAGCAGTTCCCCCTTAGCGGGAAGGGTCGAGCAGTACTTC
TRBV7-8	.	TRBJ2-5	TRBD2	CASRGLAGGPGETQYF	TGTGCCAGCAGGGGACTAGCGGGAGGGCCAGGGGAGACCCAGTACTTC
TRBV19	.	TRBJ2-3	.	CASSIGGFGTDTQYF	TGTGCCAGTAGTATTGGGGGGTTTGGCACAGATACGCAGTATTTT
TRBV15	.	TRBJ2-6	TRBD1	CATGDRAGANVLTF	TGTGCCACCGGAGACAGGGCTGGGGCCAACGTCCTGACTTTC
TRBV7-6	.	TRBJ2-5	.	CASSLGGYPQETQYF	TGTGCCAGCAGCTTAGGCGGCTACCCTCAAGAGACCCAGTACTTC
TRBV28	.	TRBJ1-1	.	CASSLSRLGTEAFF	TGTGCCAGCAGTTTATCCCGGTTGGGCACTGAAGCTTTCTTT
TRBV2	.	TRBJ2-6	TRBD1	CASSADRVRGANVLTF	TGTGCCAGCAGCGCCGACAGGGTACGTGGGGCCAACGTCCTGACTTTC
TRBV27	once	TRBJ1-1	TRBD1	CASSYSGGALRTEAFF	TGTGCCAGCAGTTACTCAGGGGGCGCGTTACGCACTGAAGCTTTCTTT
TRBV7-9	.	TRBJ1-2	.	CASSLSRAHGYTF	TGTGCCAGCAGCTTATCCCGGGCTCATGGCTACACCTTC
TRBV4-2	.	TRBJ2-7	TRBD2	CASSQVGLAGDYEQYF	TGTGCCAGCAGCCAAGTCGGGTTAGCGGGAGACTACGAGCAGTACTTC